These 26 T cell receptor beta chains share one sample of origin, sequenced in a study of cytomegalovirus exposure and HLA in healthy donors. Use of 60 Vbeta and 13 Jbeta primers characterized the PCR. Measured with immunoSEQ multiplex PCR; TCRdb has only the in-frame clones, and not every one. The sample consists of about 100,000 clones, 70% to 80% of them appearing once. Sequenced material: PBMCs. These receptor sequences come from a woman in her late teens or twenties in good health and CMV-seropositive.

Written as DNA, the CDR3 is TGCGCCAGCAGCACCGGACAGGGCAGGAATGGCGACGGCTACACCTTC. Amino acids: CASSTGQGRNGDGYTF. V is TRBV5-1 and J is TRBJ1-2, with 8 bases matching TRBD1. Trimming took 4 bases from V and 8 from J; bases not matched to a gene: 16. Germline CDR1 and CDR2: SGHRS and YFSETQ. The CDR3 has 16 residues.

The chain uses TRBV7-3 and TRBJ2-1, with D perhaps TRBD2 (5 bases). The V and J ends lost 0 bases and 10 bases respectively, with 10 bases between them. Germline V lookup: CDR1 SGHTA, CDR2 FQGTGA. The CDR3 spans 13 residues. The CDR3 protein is CASSLTSTGEQFF. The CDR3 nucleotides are TGTGCCAGCAGCTTAACGTCTACGGGGGAGCAGTTCTTC.

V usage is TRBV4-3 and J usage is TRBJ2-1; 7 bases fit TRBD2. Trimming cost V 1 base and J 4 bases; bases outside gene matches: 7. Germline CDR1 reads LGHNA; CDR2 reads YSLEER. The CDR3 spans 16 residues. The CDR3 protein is CASSQGGGTTYNEQFF. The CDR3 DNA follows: TGCGCCAGCAGCCAAGGGGGGGGGACTACATACAATGAGCAGTTCTTC.

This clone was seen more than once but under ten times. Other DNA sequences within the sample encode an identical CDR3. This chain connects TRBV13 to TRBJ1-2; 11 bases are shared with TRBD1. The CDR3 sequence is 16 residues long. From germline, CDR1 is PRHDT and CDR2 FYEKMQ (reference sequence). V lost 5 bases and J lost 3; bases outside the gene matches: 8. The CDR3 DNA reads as TGTGCCAGCAGCACCCGGACAGGGGGCAATTACTATGGCTACACCTTC. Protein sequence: CASSTRTGGNYYGYTF.

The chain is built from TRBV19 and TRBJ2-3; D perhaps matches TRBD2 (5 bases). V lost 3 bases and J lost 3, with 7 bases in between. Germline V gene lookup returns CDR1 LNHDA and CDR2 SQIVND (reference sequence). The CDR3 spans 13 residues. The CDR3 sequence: CASSITGTDTQYF. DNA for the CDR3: TGTGCCAGTAGTATCACGGGAACAGATACGCAGTATTTT.

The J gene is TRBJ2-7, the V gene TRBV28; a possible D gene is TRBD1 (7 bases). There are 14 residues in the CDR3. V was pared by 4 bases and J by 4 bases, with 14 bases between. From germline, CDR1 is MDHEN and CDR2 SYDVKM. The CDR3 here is CASSSRRGQYEQYF. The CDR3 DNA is TGTGCCAGCAGTTCCCGGAGGGGGCAGTACGAGCAGTACTTC. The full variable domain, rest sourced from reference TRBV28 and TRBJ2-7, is DVKVTQSSRYLVKRTGEKVFLECVQDMDHENMFWYRQDPGLGLRLIYFSYDVKMKEKGDIPEGYSVSREKKERFSLILESASTNQTSMYLCASSSRRGQYEQYFGPGTRLTVT.

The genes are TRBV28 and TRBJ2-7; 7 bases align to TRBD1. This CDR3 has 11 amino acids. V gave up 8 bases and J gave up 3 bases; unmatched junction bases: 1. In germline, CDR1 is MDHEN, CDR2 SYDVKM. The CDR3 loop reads CASGTDYEQYF. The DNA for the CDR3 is TGTGCCAGCGGGACAGACTACGAGCAGTACTTC.

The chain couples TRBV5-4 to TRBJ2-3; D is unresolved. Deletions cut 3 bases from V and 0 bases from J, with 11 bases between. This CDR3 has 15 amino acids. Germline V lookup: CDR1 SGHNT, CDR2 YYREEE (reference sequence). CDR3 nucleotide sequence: TGTGCCAGCAGCTCGACTCTCACTAGCACAGATACGCAGTATTTT. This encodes CASSSTLTSTDTQYF.

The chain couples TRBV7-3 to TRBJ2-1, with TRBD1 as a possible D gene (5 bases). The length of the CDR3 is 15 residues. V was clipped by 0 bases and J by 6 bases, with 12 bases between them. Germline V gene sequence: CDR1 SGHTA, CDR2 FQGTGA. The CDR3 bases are TGTGCCAGCAGCTTAACTTCCGACAGAACCAATGAGCAGTTCTTC. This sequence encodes CASSLTSDRTNEQFF.

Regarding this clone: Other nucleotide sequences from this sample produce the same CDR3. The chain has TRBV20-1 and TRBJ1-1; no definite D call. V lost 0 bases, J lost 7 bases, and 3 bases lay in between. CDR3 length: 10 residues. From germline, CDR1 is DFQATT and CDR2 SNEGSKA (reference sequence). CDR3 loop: CSARDSEAFF. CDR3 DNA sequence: TGCAGTGCTAGAGACAGTGAAGCTTTCTTT.

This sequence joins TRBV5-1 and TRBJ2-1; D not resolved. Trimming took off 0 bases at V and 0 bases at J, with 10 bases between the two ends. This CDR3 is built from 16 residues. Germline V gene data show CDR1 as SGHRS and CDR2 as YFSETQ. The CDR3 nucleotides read TGCGCCAGCAGCTTGGGTAGCTCAAACTCCTACAATGAGCAGTTCTTC. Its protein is CASSLGSSNSYNEQFF.

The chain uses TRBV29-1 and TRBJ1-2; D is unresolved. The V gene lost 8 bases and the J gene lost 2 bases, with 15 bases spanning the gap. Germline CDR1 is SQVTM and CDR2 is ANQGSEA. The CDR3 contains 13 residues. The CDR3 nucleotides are TGCAGCATTTTCTCCTCAGGCAACTATGGCTACACCTTC. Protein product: CSIFSSGNYGYTF.

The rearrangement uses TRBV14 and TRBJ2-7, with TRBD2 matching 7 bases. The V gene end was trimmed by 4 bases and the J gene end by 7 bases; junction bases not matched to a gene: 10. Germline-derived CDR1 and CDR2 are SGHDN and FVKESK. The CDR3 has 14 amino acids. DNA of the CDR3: TGTGCCAGCAGCCCCTGGGAGGGGCTAGGAGAGCAGTACTTC. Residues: CASSPWEGLGEQYF.

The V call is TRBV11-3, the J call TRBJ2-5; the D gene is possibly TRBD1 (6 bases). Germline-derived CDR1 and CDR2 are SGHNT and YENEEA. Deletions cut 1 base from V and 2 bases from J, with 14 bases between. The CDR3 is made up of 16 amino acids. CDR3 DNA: TGTGCCAGCAGCTTAGGGGCCGGACAGACACAAGAGACCCAGTACTTC. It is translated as CASSLGAGQTQETQYF.

DNA for the CDR3: TGCGCCAGCAGCTTGACGACTAGCGGGAGTTGGACAGATACGCAGTATTTT. It yields the protein CASSLTTSGSWTDTQYF. V is TRBV5-1 and J is TRBJ2-3; the match to TRBD2 covers 12 bases. Germline values: CDR1 SGHRS, CDR2 YFSETQ. The CDR3 is 17 residues long. V dropped 1 base and J dropped 3; count of bases not matched to a gene: 6.

The CDR3 spells CASSVEPGLHTGELFF. The CDR3 DNA sequence: TGTGCCAGCAGCGTAGAGCCAGGGTTACACACCGGGGAGCTGTTTTTT. The gene calls are TRBV9 and TRBJ2-2, with D possibly TRBD1 on 5 matching bases. Germline V gives CDR1 SGDLS, CDR2 YYNGEE. This CDR3 has 16 amino acids. V lost 0 bases, J lost 3 bases, and 12 bases lay in between.

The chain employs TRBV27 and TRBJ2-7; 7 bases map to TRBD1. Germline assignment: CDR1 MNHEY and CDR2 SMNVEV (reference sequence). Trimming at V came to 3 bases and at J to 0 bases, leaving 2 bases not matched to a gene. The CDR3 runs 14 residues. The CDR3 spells CASSLGTVSYEQYF. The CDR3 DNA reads TGTGCCAGCAGTTTGGGGACAGTCTCCTACGAGCAGTACTTC.

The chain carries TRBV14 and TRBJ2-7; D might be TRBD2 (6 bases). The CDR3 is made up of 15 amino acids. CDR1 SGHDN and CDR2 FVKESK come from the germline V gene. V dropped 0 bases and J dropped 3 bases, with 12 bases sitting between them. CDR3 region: CASSQDRRAGYEQYF. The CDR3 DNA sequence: TGTGCCAGCAGCCAAGATAGGCGAGCGGGCTACGAGCAGTACTTC.

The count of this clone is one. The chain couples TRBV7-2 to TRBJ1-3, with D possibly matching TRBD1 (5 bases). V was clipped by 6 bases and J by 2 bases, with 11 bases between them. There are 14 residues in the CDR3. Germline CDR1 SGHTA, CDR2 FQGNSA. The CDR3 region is CASSMTVAGNTIYF. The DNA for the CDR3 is TGTGCCAGCAGTATGACAGTGGCTGGAAACACCATATATTTT.

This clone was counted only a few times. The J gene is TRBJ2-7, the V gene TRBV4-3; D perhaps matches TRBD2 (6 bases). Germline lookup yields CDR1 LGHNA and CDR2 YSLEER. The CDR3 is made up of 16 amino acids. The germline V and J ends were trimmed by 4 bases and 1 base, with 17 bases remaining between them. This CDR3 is CASSLTRDFHSYEQYF. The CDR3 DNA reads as TGCGCCAGCAGCCTGACCCGGGACTTCCATTCCTACGAGCAGTACTTC.

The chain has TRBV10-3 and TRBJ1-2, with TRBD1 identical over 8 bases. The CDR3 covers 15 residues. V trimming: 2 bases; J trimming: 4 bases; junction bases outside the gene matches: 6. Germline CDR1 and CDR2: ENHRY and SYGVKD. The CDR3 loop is CAISEETGALYGYTF. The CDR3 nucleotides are TGTGCCATCAGTGAGGAGACAGGGGCCCTCTATGGCTACACCTTC.

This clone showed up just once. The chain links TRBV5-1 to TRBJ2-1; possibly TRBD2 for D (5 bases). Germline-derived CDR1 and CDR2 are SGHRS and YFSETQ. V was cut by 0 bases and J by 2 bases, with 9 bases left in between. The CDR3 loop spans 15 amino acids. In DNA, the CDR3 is TGCGCCAGCAGCTTGGGGGGAGAAGCCTACAATGAGCAGTTCTTC. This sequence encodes CASSLGGEAYNEQFF.

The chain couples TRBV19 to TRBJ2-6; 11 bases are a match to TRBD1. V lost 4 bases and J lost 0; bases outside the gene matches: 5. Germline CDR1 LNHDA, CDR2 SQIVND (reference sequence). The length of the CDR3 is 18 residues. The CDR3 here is CASSRGTGGSSGANVLTF. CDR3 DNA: TGTGCCAGTAGTAGGGGGACAGGGGGTTCCTCTGGGGCCAACGTCCTGACTTTC.

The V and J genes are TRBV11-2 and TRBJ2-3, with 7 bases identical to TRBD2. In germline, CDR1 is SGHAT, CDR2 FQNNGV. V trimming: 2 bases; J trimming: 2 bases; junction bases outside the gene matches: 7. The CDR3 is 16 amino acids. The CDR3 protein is CASSLLAATITDTQYF. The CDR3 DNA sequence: TGTGCCAGCAGCTTACTAGCGGCCACCATCACAGATACGCAGTATTTT.

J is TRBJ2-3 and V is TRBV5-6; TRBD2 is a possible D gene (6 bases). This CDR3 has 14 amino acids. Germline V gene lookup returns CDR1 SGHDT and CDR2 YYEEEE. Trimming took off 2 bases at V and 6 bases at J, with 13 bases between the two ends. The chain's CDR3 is CASSFTGVLDTQYF. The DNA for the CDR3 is TGTGCCAGCAGCTTTACGGGAGTTTTGGATACGCAGTATTTT.

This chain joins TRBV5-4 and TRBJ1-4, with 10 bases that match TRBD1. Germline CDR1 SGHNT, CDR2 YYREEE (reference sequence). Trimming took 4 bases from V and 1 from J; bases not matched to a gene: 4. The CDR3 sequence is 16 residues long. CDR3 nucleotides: TGTGCCAGCAGCCCCGGACAGGGGGGAACTAATGAAAAACTGTTTTTT. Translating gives CASSPGQGGTNEKLFF.